These 31 T cell receptor beta chains were all obtained from the same sample, sequenced in a study of blood T cells in healthy people across ages. PCR was performed a second time for about 7 to 12 cycles using a sample-barcoded 5' primer and a J-beta primer mix. TCRdb redid the calling of the 5' RACE reads with MiXCR, one entry per CDR3 protein. The table records around 970,000 distinct CDR3 sequences, 45% to 60% of them present only once. The sample taken for sequencing was blood. Source of these receptors: a woman aged 60 to 75 in good health.

This clonotype appeared a single time. The rearrangement uses TRBV4-1 and TRBJ1-4; D is possibly TRBD1 (6 bases). The CDR3 is made up of 16 amino acids. V lost 0 bases and J 7 bases, leaving 15 bases between the germline ends. CDR1 is MGHRA and CDR2 is YSYEKL in the germline V gene. CDR3 bases: TGCGCCAGCAGCCAAGAGATCGGGGGAGGGGGTGAAAAACTGTTTTTT. It is translated as CASSQEIGGGGEKLFF.

Only a few counts were recorded for this clonotype. This rearrangement joins TRBV13 to TRBJ1-2; D not resolved. The germline CDR1 and CDR2 sequences are PRHDT and FYEKMQ (reference sequence). The CDR3 runs to 15 residues. Trimming shortened V by 4 bases and J by 6 bases, and 18 bases separated the two germline ends. This chain's CDR3 is CASSSIRSTWNGYTF. For the CDR3, the DNA is TGTGCCAGCAGCTCAATACGTTCGACATGGAATGGCTACACCTTC.

This clonotype occurred a few times. In nucleotides, the CDR3 is TGTGCCACCAGTGATGTGCCTGAATTCTGGCCCGAGCAGTACTTC. Residues: CATSDVPEFWPEQYF. The chain couples TRBV24-1 to TRBJ2-7, with D uncertain. The V end was cut by 3 bases, the J end by 6 bases, with 17 bases between. The CDR3 contains 15 residues. CDR1 is KGHDR and CDR2 is SFDVKD in the germline V gene.

The V call is TRBV11-2, the J call TRBJ2-5; D possibly corresponds to TRBD2 (5 bases). Trimming cost V 5 bases and J 4 bases, with 14 bases left between them. CDR1 and CDR2 (germline): SGHAT, FQNNGV. The CDR3 loop spans 14 amino acids. CDR3 DNA: TGTGCCAGCAGCCCCATTAGAGGGCCAGAGACCCAGTACTTC. It specifies CASSPIRGPETQYF.

J is TRBJ2-7 and V is TRBV7-3; perhaps TRBD1 as D (5 bases). The CDR3 consists of 13 residues. Germline values: CDR1 SGHTA, CDR2 FQGTGA. V was shortened by 0 bases and J by 5 bases, with 8 bases between the two germline ends. The chain's CDR3 is CASSLTTDHEQYF. In DNA, the CDR3 is TGTGCCAGCAGCTTAACGACAGACCACGAGCAGTACTTC.

Worth noting for this clonotype: This could be a read error, since a much larger clone is one nucleotide away. The chain couples TRBV28 to TRBJ1-2; D remains ambiguous. Trimming pared 5 bases from V and 8 bases from J, leaving 24 bases between. From germline, CDR1 is MDHEN and CDR2 SYDVKM. The CDR3 consists of 16 residues. This CDR3 is CASSGDGVLHSGGYTF. DNA of the CDR3: TGTGCCAGCAGTGGAGACGGGGTACTTCATTCTGGAGGCTACACCTTC.

CDR3 loop: CSARDPRGGPNQPQHF. CDR3 DNA sequence: TGCAGTGCTAGAGATCCCAGGGGTGGGCCTAATCAGCCCCAGCATTTT. V usage is TRBV20-1 and J usage is TRBJ1-5, with D maybe TRBD1 (6 bases). The length of the CDR3 is 16 residues. The V gene lost 0 bases and the J gene lost 4 bases, with 16 bases spanning the gap. Germline V gives CDR1 DFQATT, CDR2 SNEGSKA (reference sequence).

This clonotype was found many times. The chain uses TRBV12-3 or TRBV12-4 and TRBJ2-3; either TRBD1 or TRBD2 may fit D (5 bases each). The V end was cut by 6 bases, the J end by 3 bases, with 7 bases between. The CDR3 contains 12 residues. The CDR3 here is CASRGETDTQYF. CDR3 DNA sequence: TGTGCCAGCAGAGGGGAGACAGATACGCAGTATTTT.

The chain combines TRBV29-1 with TRBJ2-5; 11 nucleotides line up with TRBD2. V shed 6 bases, J shed 2 bases, and the junction held 5 bases outside the gene matches. CDR3 length: 14 residues. Looked up from germline, CDR1 is SQVTM and CDR2 is ANQGSEA. CDR3 sequence: CSVSGLAVQETQYF. Here the CDR3 DNA reads TGCAGCGTCTCGGGACTAGCGGTGCAAGAGACCCAGTACTTC.

A few counts support this clonotype. This chain uses TRBV12-3 or TRBV12-4 with TRBJ2-3, with D maybe TRBD1 (5 bases). Trimming shortened V by 6 bases and J by 3 bases, and 16 bases separated the two germline ends. The CDR3 is made up of 15 amino acids. The CDR3 reads CASSPLTTATDTQYF. The CDR3 nucleotides read TGTGCCAGCAGCCCCTTAACGACAGCTACAGATACGCAGTATTTT.

This chain joins TRBV2 and TRBJ2-7; 7 bases align to TRBD2. Germline V gene data show CDR1 as SNHLY and CDR2 as FYNNEI. With 5 bases clipped from V and 1 base from J, the junction kept 8 bases outside the gene matches. This CDR3 contains 15 residues. CDR3 loop: CASSTPSGGSYEQYF. CDR3 sequence (DNA): TGTGCCAGCAGTACTCCTAGCGGAGGATCCTACGAGCAGTACTTC.

The chain is built from TRBV7-2 and TRBJ2-7; D gene uncertain. Trimming shortened V by 5 bases and J by 3 bases, and 17 bases separated the two germline ends. The CDR3 loop spans 15 amino acids. Germline-derived CDR1 and CDR2 are SGHTA and FQGNSA. This CDR3 reads CASSPGRANRYEQYF. The CDR3 DNA reads as TGTGCCAGCAGCCCCGGACGAGCGAACCGCTACGAGCAGTACTTC.

V is TRBV6-5 and J is TRBJ2-3; 8 nucleotides align to TRBD2. The germline V gene encodes CDR1 MNHEY and CDR2 SVGAGI. The CDR3 is made up of 16 amino acids. The V segment lost 3 bases and the J segment 1 base; nucleotides outside the gene matches: 6. DNA of the CDR3: TGTGCCAGCAGTTATCATTCCGGGGGGGGCACAGATACGCAGTATTTT. Its translation: CASSYHSGGGTDTQYF.

The chain employs TRBV10-3 and TRBJ1-1; D unresolved. This CDR3 is built from 13 residues. Per germline, CDR1 ENHRY and CDR2 SYGVKD. Trimming removed 3 bases at V and 12 bases at J, with 17 bases between. In nucleotides, the CDR3 is TGTGCCATCAGTGACTCCTCTGGCTCCACGACTTTCTTT. Amino acids: CAISDSSGSTTFF.

The chain is built from TRBV4-1 and TRBJ2-7; no firm D call. The CDR3 spans 16 residues. The germline V and J ends were trimmed by 0 bases and 0 bases, with 12 bases remaining between them. Germline V gene lookup returns CDR1 MGHRA and CDR2 YSYEKL. CDR3 DNA: TGCGCCAGCAGCCAAGATCTGATTCAGCGCTCCTACGAGCAGTACTTC. It yields the protein CASSQDLIQRSYEQYF.

In its sample, this clonotype was seen a few times. The CDR3 protein is CASSGDRESTDTQYF. DNA of the CDR3: TGTGCCAGCAGCGGGGACAGGGAAAGCACAGATACGCAGTATTTT. The chain carries TRBV9 and TRBJ2-3; 9 bases are a match to TRBD1. The V gene's germline CDR1 is SGDLS and CDR2 YYNGEE. There are 15 residues in the CDR3. The V gene end was trimmed by 3 bases and the J gene end by 0 bases; junction bases not matched to a gene: 2. Full variable domain (rest looked up from reference TRBV9 and TRBJ2-3): DSGVTQTPKHLITATGQRVTLRCSPRSGDLSVYWYQQSLDQGLQFLIQYYNGEERAKGNILERFSAQQFPDLHSELNLSSLELGDSALYFCASSGDRESTDTQYFGPGTRLTVL.

This clonotype was found a few times. The chain joins TRBV28 to TRBJ2-7; D is unresolved. Germline V lookup: CDR1 MDHEN, CDR2 SYDVKM. The CDR3 consists of 13 residues. Trimming left V 7 bases short and J 2 bases short, with 12 bases between. CDR3 nucleotides: TGTGCCAGCAACCGAGACGCCACCTACGAGCAGTACTTC. This sequence encodes CASNRDATYEQYF.

This clonotype was picked up a small number of times. V and J are TRBV3-1 and TRBJ2-7; TRBD2 aligns across 8 bases. The ends lost 4 bases at V and 3 bases at J; junction bases unmatched: 5. Germline values: CDR1 LGHDT, CDR2 YNNKEL (reference sequence). This CDR3 region has 14 residues. The CDR3 region is CASSLSGIDYEQYF. The CDR3 region has the DNA TGTGCCAGCAGCCTTAGCGGGATCGACTACGAGCAGTACTTC.

This clonotype was counted many times. V is TRBV6-5 and J is TRBJ2-5; possible D gene TRBD2, 6 bases. The CDR3 extends over 14 amino acids. Trimming took off 6 bases at V and 5 bases at J, with 16 bases between the two ends. Looked up from germline, CDR1 is MNHEY and CDR2 is SVGAGI. The CDR3 nucleotides are TGTGCCAGCAGCGCCGGGACTTCTGGGGAGACCCAGTACTTC. Its protein is CASSAGTSGETQYF.

V gene TRBV6-5 combines with J gene TRBJ2-7; D gene unclear. The CDR3 contains 12 residues. Germline loops: CDR1 MNHEY, CDR2 SVGAGI. V was cut by 6 bases and J by 0 bases, with 6 bases left in between. CDR3 loop: CASRGYSYEQYF. CDR3 nucleotides: TGTGCCAGCAGGGGATACTCCTACGAGCAGTACTTC.

The J gene is TRBJ2-5, the V gene TRBV12-3 or TRBV12-4, with a weak D call TRBD1 (8 bases). Trimming pared 7 bases from V and 2 bases from J, leaving 17 bases between. The CDR3 is 15 amino acids. The CDR3 region has the DNA TGTGCCAGCACCCAATCACAGGGGGGGCAAGAGACCCAGTACTTC. As protein: CASTQSQGGQETQYF.

This chain uses TRBV11-2 with TRBJ2-1, with 11 positions matching TRBD2. The CDR3 sequence is 18 residues long. Trimming took 4 bases from V and 5 from J; bases not matched to a gene: 13. From germline, CDR1 is SGHAT and CDR2 FQNNGV. The CDR3 DNA reads as TGTGCCAGCAGCTACACATTTAGACTAGCGGGAAAGAACAATGAGCAGTTCTTC. Protein: CASSYTFRLAGKNNEQFF.

In its sample, this clonotype was seen a few times. The chain employs TRBV6-2 or TRBV6-3 and TRBJ2-3, with D hard to call. Germline CDR1 is MNHEY and CDR2 is SVGEGT. The CDR3 runs 12 residues. Trimming removed 2 bases from V and 4 bases from J, with 4 bases in between. DNA of the CDR3: TGTGCCAGCAGTTACCCCTCAGATACGCAGTATTTT. Its translation: CASSYPSDTQYF.

This clonotype was seen a handful of times. This rearrangement joins TRBV13 to TRBJ2-7, with TRBD2 matching 11 bases. V was clipped by 4 bases and J by 3 bases; unmatched bases: 14. Germline CDR1 PRHDT, CDR2 FYEKMQ (reference sequence). The CDR3 consists of 18 residues. Here the CDR3 DNA reads TGTGCCAGCAGCTCGGGACTAGCGGATGTAACTGAAGGCTACGAGCAGTACTTC. This gives the protein CASSSGLADVTEGYEQYF.

The chain couples TRBV6-6 to TRBJ2-6, with D hard to call. Germline CDR1 and CDR2: MNHNY and SVGAGI (reference sequence). The CDR3 has 16 amino acids. Between the trimmed V and J ends, which lost 5 bases and 4 bases, there was a span of 15 bases. The CDR3 loop is CASSTFFDSGANVLTF. The CDR3 nucleotides are TGTGCCAGCAGTACCTTTTTCGACTCAGGGGCCAACGTCCTGACTTTC.

In its sample, this clonotype was seen many times. The rearrangement joins TRBV6-6 to TRBJ1-1; D uncertain. Germline V gene lookup returns CDR1 MNHNY and CDR2 SVGAGI (reference sequence). This CDR3 is 11 amino acids long. The germline V and J ends were trimmed by 1 base and 8 bases, with 5 bases remaining between them. For the CDR3, the DNA is TGTGCCAGCAGTTACTTTCAGGAAGCTTTCTTT. Translating it yields CASSYFQEAFF.

This clonotype was seen at least ten times. This chain connects TRBV29-1 to TRBJ2-7; D ambiguous. Germline CDR1 reads SQVTM; CDR2 reads ANQGSEA. The CDR3 length is 14 residues. V was pared by 3 bases and J by 2 bases, with 14 bases between. Here the CDR3 DNA reads TGCAGCGTTGAGGTAGTCACACCACCCTACGAGCAGTACTTC. It yields the protein CSVEVVTPPYEQYF.

The V and J genes are TRBV28 and TRBJ2-5; TRBD1 might be the D (5 bases). CDR3 length: 14 amino acids. Germline CDR1 and CDR2: MDHEN and SYDVKM. V was clipped by 6 bases and J by 4 bases, with 15 bases between them. In DNA, the CDR3 is TGTGCCAGCAGACGGTTATTTCAGGGAGAGACCCAGTACTTC. It yields the protein CASRRLFQGETQYF.

This chain links TRBV3-1 with TRBJ2-7; 7 bases line up with TRBD1. The CDR3 totals 15 residues. Trimming cost V 2 bases and J 3 bases; bases outside gene matches: 7. CDR1 and CDR2 (germline): LGHDT, YNNKEL (reference sequence). CDR3 sequence (DNA): TGTGCCAGCAGCCAACCTGGGACAGCTAACTACGAGCAGTACTTC. Its protein is CASSQPGTANYEQYF.

This rearrangement joins TRBV29-1 to TRBJ1-2; no reliable D call. V lost 7 bases to trimming and J lost 8 bases, with 17 bases between them. This CDR3 has 12 amino acids. In germline, CDR1 is SQVTM, CDR2 ANQGSEA. The CDR3 coding sequence is TGCAGCGCCGAAGAGCATGGAGGCGGCTACACCTTC. Protein sequence: CSAEEHGGGYTF.

This chain joins TRBV10-3 and TRBJ2-1, with 9 bases matching TRBD2. This CDR3 region has 17 residues. The germline V gene encodes CDR1 ENHRY and CDR2 SYGVKD. V gave up 10 bases and J gave up 8 bases; unmatched junction bases: 21. CDR3 region: CATRSAGGLAGLDEQFF. CDR3 DNA sequence: TGTGCCACCAGGTCGGCAGGGGGACTAGCAGGGCTGGATGAGCAGTTCTTC.